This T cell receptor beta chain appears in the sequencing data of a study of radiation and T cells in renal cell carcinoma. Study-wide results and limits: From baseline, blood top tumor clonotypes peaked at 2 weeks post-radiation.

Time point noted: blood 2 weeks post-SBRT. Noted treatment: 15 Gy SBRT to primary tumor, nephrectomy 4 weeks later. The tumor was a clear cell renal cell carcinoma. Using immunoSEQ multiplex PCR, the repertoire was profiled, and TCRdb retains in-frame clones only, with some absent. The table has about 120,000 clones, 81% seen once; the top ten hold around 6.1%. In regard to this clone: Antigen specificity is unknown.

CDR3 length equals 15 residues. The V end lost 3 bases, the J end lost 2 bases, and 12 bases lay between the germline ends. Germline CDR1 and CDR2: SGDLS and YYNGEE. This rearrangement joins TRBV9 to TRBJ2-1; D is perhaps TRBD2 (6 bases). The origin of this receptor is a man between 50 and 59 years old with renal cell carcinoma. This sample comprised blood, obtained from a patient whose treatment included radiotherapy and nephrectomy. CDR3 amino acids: CASSASGDPYNEQFF. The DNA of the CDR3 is TGTGCCAGCAGCGCCTCGGGGGACCCCTACAATGAGCAGTTCTTC.